A single sample gave rise to the 17 T cell receptor beta chains below, sequenced in a study of spatial heterogeneity in lung cancer. Study-wide points: Counts that tracked tumor mutation counts were those of expanded intratumoral alpha and beta TCRs.

Time point meaning: sample taken at primary tumor resection. TCRdb reprocessed the 5' RACE reads via MiXCR and lists one record per CDR3 protein. The sample includes 18,000 or so distinct CDR3 sequences, 5.8% seen only once; the top ten take 10%. No antigen has been identified for these receptors. Specimen: lung tumor tissue, collected at surgery. The receptors derive from a female donor with early-stage non-small cell lung cancer.

This clonotype appeared many times. As an off-target read in a library built for alpha chains, this beta chain has a frequency of little significance. CDR3 bases: TGTGCCAGCAGTACAAACTTGAACACTGAAGCTTTCTTT. It yields the protein CASSTNLNTEAFF. V is TRBV12-3 or TRBV12-4 and J is TRBJ1-1; D gene uncertain. CDR3 length: 13 amino acids. Trimming took 5 bases from V and 0 from J, leaving 7 bases between them.

The sample holds many counts of this clonotype. This beta chain turned up in a library designed for alpha chains; as an off-target read, its abundance says little. J is TRBJ1-6 and V is TRBV5-1, with D maybe TRBD1 (5 bases). V lost 5 bases to trimming and J lost 7 bases, with 16 bases between them. Looked up from germline, CDR1 is SGHRS and CDR2 is YFSETQ. The CDR3 runs to 15 residues. The CDR3 sequence is CASSFDGAGNSPLHF. The DNA for the CDR3 is TGCGCCAGCAGTTTCGACGGGGCGGGAAATTCACCCCTCCACTTT.

This clonotype was counted ten times or more. This beta chain appears as a stray read in a library generated for alpha chains; its size is not informative. This sequence joins TRBV20-1 and TRBJ2-3; 14 bases match TRBD2. CDR1 DFQATT and CDR2 SNEGSKA come from the germline V gene (reference sequence). The CDR3 runs 14 residues. V lost 6 bases to trimming and J lost 4 bases; unmatched junction nucleotides: 3. The CDR3 nucleotides read TGCAGTGCAAAGGGACTAGCGGGGGCAGATACGCAGTATTTT. Translating gives CSAKGLAGADTQYF.

This clonotype was recorded many times. With the library built for alpha chains, this beta chain is off target and its frequency is not meaningful. The chain joins TRBV12-3 or TRBV12-4 to TRBJ2-1, with TRBD2 matching over 9 bases. The J segment lost 3 bases and the V segment lost 3 bases, leaving 3 bases of the junction unmatched. The CDR3 has 15 amino acids. The CDR3 DNA reads as TGTGCCAGCAGTTTGGGTAGCGGGAGCTACAATGAGCAGTTCTTC. Translating it yields CASSLGSGSYNEQFF.

The sample holds many counts of this clonotype. This beta chain turned up in a library designed for alpha chains; as an off-target read, its abundance says little. The chain is built from TRBV6-6 and TRBJ2-5; 7 nucleotides match TRBD1. CDR3 length equals 15 residues. J lost 2 bases, V lost 2 bases, and 5 bases had no gene match. CDR1 and CDR2 (germline): MNHNY, SVGAGI (reference sequence). CDR3: CASSYTGVVQETQYF. The CDR3 nucleotides are TGTGCCAGCAGTTACACAGGGGTCGTTCAAGAGACCCAGTACTTC.

This clonotype was observed many times. Found in a library prepared for alpha chains, this beta chain is an off-target read, and its abundance has little meaning. The rearrangement links TRBV25-1 to TRBJ1-4; D is undetermined. CDR3 length: 18 residues. Trimming took 4 bases from V and 0 from J, leaving 18 bases between them. Per the germline V gene, CDR1 is MGHDK and CDR2 is SYGVNS. The CDR3 sequence: CASSGPFNTETTNEKLFF. The CDR3 coding sequence is TGTGCCAGCAGTGGCCCCTTTAATACAGAGACAACTAATGAAAAACTGTTTTTT.

This clonotype was counted at least ten times. Within a library made for alpha chains, this beta chain is off target, and its count is uninformative. The V call is TRBV29-1, the J call TRBJ2-3; D is possibly TRBD2 (7 bases). Trimming took 8 bases from V and 0 from J, leaving 18 bases between them. Germline V gene sequence: CDR1 SQVTM, CDR2 ANQGSEA. The CDR3 runs to 15 residues. CDR3: CSTTQGGTSTDTQYF. For the CDR3, the DNA is TGCAGCACGACACAGGGAGGGACTAGCACAGATACGCAGTATTTT.

This clonotype was seen repeatedly, ten times or more. This beta chain is a stray sequence in a library constructed for alpha chains; its clone size is not meaningful. The V gene is TRBV12-3 or TRBV12-4, the J gene TRBJ2-5; 7 positions agree with TRBD1. Trimming removed 7 bases from V and 5 bases from J; junction bases left unmatched: 7. There are 13 residues in the CDR3. The CDR3 nucleotides read TGTGCCAGCACCTGGGACAGACGGGAGACCCAGTACTTC. Protein sequence: CASTWDRRETQYF.

This clonotype is deemed medium-sized. In a library made to pick up alpha chains, this beta chain is a stray read with a size that means little. The chain links TRBV7-9 to TRBJ2-7; TRBD2 agrees at 11 bases. The V gene's germline CDR1 is SEHNR and CDR2 FQNEAQ (reference sequence). Unmatched junction bases numbered 4, after V lost 5 bases and J lost 1 base. The CDR3 sequence is 15 residues long. This CDR3 is CASSPGTSGSYEQYF. The CDR3 DNA reads as TGTGCCAGCAGCCCCGGGACTAGCGGTTCCTACGAGCAGTACTTC.

This clonotype occurred many times. Because this beta chain is a stray read in a library intended to capture alpha chains, its abundance should not be given much weight. The CDR3 nucleotides read TGCAGCGTTGCGGGGGGTAAGTTCGCTGAAGCTTTCTTT. It encodes CSVAGGKFAEAFF. The J gene is TRBJ1-1, the V gene TRBV29-1; possibly TRBD1 for D (5 bases). There are 13 residues in the CDR3. CDR1 is SQVTM and CDR2 is ANQGSEA in the germline V gene. Trimming removed 4 bases at V and 6 bases at J, with 15 bases between.

This clonotype was counted ten times or more. Because this beta chain is a stray read in a library intended to capture alpha chains, its abundance should not be given much weight. The chain employs TRBV19 and TRBJ2-1; a weak D match, TRBD2 (5 bases). Between the trimmed V and J ends, which lost 0 bases and 0 bases, there was a span of 9 bases. From germline, CDR1 is LNHDA and CDR2 SQIVND (reference sequence). CDR3 length: 16 amino acids. CDR3 DNA: TGTGCCAGTAGTATAGAACGGGGAAGCTCCTACAATGAGCAGTTCTTC. Amino acids: CASSIERGSSYNEQFF.

This clonotype is labeled as medium-sized. This beta chain represents an off-target read in a library built for alpha chains; its size is of limited meaning. The genes are TRBV2 and TRBJ1-5, with unresolved D. The CDR3 consists of 12 residues. Germline CDR1 is SNHLY and CDR2 is FYNNEI. Trimming removed 8 bases at V and 5 bases at J, with 10 bases between. The DNA of the CDR3 is TGTGCCAGCCAGCCGGCGGATCAGCCCCAGCATTTT. This encodes CASQPADQPQHF. Full variable domain (rest looked up from reference TRBV2 and TRBJ1-5): EPEVTQTPSHQVTQMGQEVILRCVPISNHLYFYWYRQILGQKVEFLVSFYNNEISEKSEIFDDQFSVERPDGSNFTLKIRSTKLEDSAMYFCASQPADQPQHFGDGTRLSIL.

This clonotype was recorded many times. This beta chain appears as a stray read in a library generated for alpha chains; its size is not informative. The rearrangement links TRBV20-1 to TRBJ2-7; D is undetermined. Per germline, CDR1 DFQATT and CDR2 SNEGSKA (reference sequence). CDR3 length: 13 residues. V was clipped by 2 bases and J by 0 bases, with 8 bases between them. CDR3 amino acids: CSARSVSSYEQYF. CDR3 in DNA: TGCAGTGCTAGATCCGTTAGCTCCTACGAGCAGTACTTC.

In its sample, this clonotype was seen many times. This beta chain is off target for a library built for alpha chains, so its abundance means little. This sequence joins TRBV28 and TRBJ2-7, with D tentatively TRBD2 (6 bases). CDR1 and CDR2 from the germline V gene are MDHEN and SYDVKM. CDR3 length: 15 residues. Trimming stripped 5 bases from V and 3 bases from J, with 17 bases between. CDR3 DNA: TGTGCCAGCAGTGAGCAGGGTCGGGAGAACTACGAGCAGTACTTC. Amino acids: CASSEQGRENYEQYF.

Concerning this clonotype: As an off-target read in a library built for alpha chains, this beta chain has a frequency of little significance. V gene TRBV3-1 combines with J gene TRBJ2-7; D perhaps matches TRBD1 (5 bases). V was cut by 3 bases and J by 6 bases, with 9 bases left in between. Per the germline V gene, CDR1 is LGHDT and CDR2 is YNNKEL (reference sequence). The CDR3 runs 12 residues. CDR3 amino acids: CASSHDSCEQYF. The CDR3 DNA follows: TGTGCCAGCAGCCATGACAGCTGCGAGCAGTACTTC.

This clonotype was detected ten times or more. This beta chain is off target for a library built for alpha chains, so its abundance means little. The chain recombines TRBV28 with TRBJ2-7, with 7 nucleotides matching TRBD2. V gave up 5 bases and J gave up 5 bases; unmatched junction bases: 12. Germline CDR1 reads MDHEN; CDR2 reads SYDVKM. The CDR3 is 15 amino acids. CDR3 sequence reads: CASSGGGQGYHEQYF. In DNA, the CDR3 is TGTGCCAGCAGTGGGGGAGGGCAGGGCTACCACGAGCAGTACTTC.

This clonotype has just a few counts. The library was prepared for alpha chains; this beta chain is a stray read, so its frequency means little. This chain connects TRBV28 to TRBJ2-7, with TRBD1 matching over 7 bases. J lost 3 bases, V lost 10 bases, and 9 bases had no gene match. CDR3 length equals 13 residues. Germline V CDR1 and CDR2: MDHEN, SYDVKM. As DNA, the CDR3 is TGTGCCATCCAAAAGACAGGGCGCTACGAGCAGTACTTC. Translated, it gives CAIQKTGRYEQYF.